What follows is one TCR beta chain and its context. The antigen it binds to is not known. Via the germline V gene (reference sequence), CDR1 is MNHEY and CDR2 SMNVEV. There are 15 amino acids in the CDR3, from cysteine to phenylalanine inclusive. This entry has no DNA. The data were taken from a study of T cells expressing NK-cell markers (dated by TCRdb to the early 2020s). Regarding the research as a whole: TCR beta-chain repertoires were profiled in sorted CD3+CD56+NKG2C+, CD3+CD56+NKG2C- and CD3+CD56-NKG2C+ T-cell subsets from about 8 donors. Among the eight sequenced donors, only one was HCMV-seronegative, while the other seven were HCMV-seropositive. The eight sequenced donors were randomly selected healthy volunteers, three men and five women. Libraries were sequenced as 2 x 150 bp reads on Illumina HiSeq 2000/2500, MiSeq or NextSeq. Paper-wide results and their limitations: Those dominant clonotypes were again the most abundant among CD3+CD56-NKG2C+ cells in several donors, at roughly 25-60.1%. In a handful of donors, the dominant CD3+CD56+NKG2C+ clonotypes were among the top 10 CD8+ clonotypes and accounted for about 1.0-7.5% of CD8+ T cells. Whether the expanded NKG2C-expressing T cell clones were specific for HCMV antigens was left unclear.

This sample was sequenced with an Illumina HiSeq 2000. TCR beta cDNA libraries were made by 5'RACE template switching that added a universal primer site and unique molecular identifiers. cDNA synthesis was primed from the TCR beta constant segment and was followed by two successive PCR amplification steps. As for the authors' bioinformatics: MIGEC handled demultiplexing of the reads and grouping by UMI, while MiTCR was used to assemble and quantify clonotypes. To remove erroneous sequences, TCR cDNA sequences were retained only when supported by two or more reads. Downstream repertoire analysis used the tcR package, and clonotypes were matched across fractions by CDR3 nucleotide sequence plus V segment. Antigen specificity was annotated against VDJdb with VDJmatch, allowing one amino acid substitution in CDR3. With the reads reprocessed by TCRdb, a single entry stands for each CDR3 protein sequence and no DNA is reported. For this entry, the V and J calls and clone size follow TCRdb and not the study's own pipeline. The record for this sample contains 500,000 or so distinct CDR3 sequences. The biggest ten clones account for around 3.3% of the sample.

A commercial ELISA kit detecting HCMV-specific IgG in serum was used to determine HCMV serostatus. Peripheral blood mononuclear cells were isolated from blood by Ficoll density gradient centrifugation. This receptor chain uses TRBV27 and TRBJ1-2. Specimen: blood T cells: a sorted CD56 or NKG2C T cell subset, CD4+ or CD8+ T cells, or bulk PBMC T cells (not recorded which). This TCR was recovered from a man aged 18 to 29 in good health. Donor details come from another sample of the same person, matched by shared clones. The CDR3 reads as follows: CASSPTALAIYGYTF.